Below are 23 T cell receptor beta chains sequenced from a single sample in a study of vaccination effects on CD4 cells after COVID-19. Before sequencing took place, the ViraFEST assay used viral peptide pools to expand antigen-specific CD4+ T cells. After roughly 10 days in culture, the CD4+ T cells were isolated. PCR-confirmed SARS-CoV-2 infection occurred in the person between March and December 2020. Using immunoSEQ multiplex PCR, the repertoire was profiled, and TCRdb retains in-frame clones only, with some absent. Of about 26,000 clones in the sample, about 80% were seen once. Antigens for these TCRs are unknown. Here the sequenced sample was CD4+ T cells from PBMCs cultured with HCoV-NL63 spike peptides, taken before COVID-19 vaccination. The receptor source for this set is a human donor who had a prior SARS-CoV-2 infection.

This chain connects TRBV6-1 to TRBJ1-3; weak D call: TRBD1 (6 bases). The CDR3 has 15 residues. Trimming left V 3 bases short and J 3 bases short, with 12 bases between. The germline gives CDR1 MNHNS, CDR2 SASEGT. Here the CDR3 DNA reads TGTGCCAGCAGTGACAGGGGAGTATTTGGAAACACCATATATTTT. Protein sequence: CASSDRGVFGNTIYF.

This sequence joins TRBV3-1 (or the pseudogene TRBV3-2) and TRBJ2-1; maybe TRBD1 (5 bases). The V end lost 5 bases, the J end lost 8 bases, and 13 bases lay between the germline ends. CDR3 size: 13 residues. Germline-derived CDR1 and CDR2 are LGHDT and YNNKEL (reference sequence). The CDR3 nucleotides are TGTGCCAGCAGCAATGCAGGGTTTTATGAGCAGTTCTTC. The encoded protein is CASSNAGFYEQFF.

Only one count was recorded for this clone. The V call is TRBV21-1, the J call TRBJ1-5; the D call TRBD1 from the table was never checked on the DNA. TRBV21-1 is an annotated pseudogene. The CDR3 consists of 17 residues. This CDR3 is CASSERQYFLGNQPQHF. CDR3 bases: TGTGCCAGCAGCGAAAGACAGTATTTTCTGGGGAATCAGCCCCAGCATTTT.

The chain links TRBV5-4 to TRBJ2-3; possibly TRBD1 or TRBD2 for D (5 bases each). This CDR3 region has 15 residues. Trimming took off 2 bases at V and 1 base at J, with 11 bases between the two ends. Germline V CDR1 and CDR2: SGHNT, YYREEE (reference sequence). The CDR3 spells CASSLGVGGTDTQYF. CDR3 coding DNA: TGTGCCAGCAGCTTAGGGGTGGGGGGCACAGATACGCAGTATTTT.

This rearrangement joins TRBV7-2 to TRBJ2-7; D is ambiguous. V lost 3 bases and J lost 1, with 13 bases in between. The CDR3 has 15 amino acids. Germline CDR1 reads SGHTA; CDR2 reads FQGNSA. CDR3 bases: TGTGCCAGCAGCTTTGGCCCCGCGACATCCTACGAGCAGTACTTC. It translates to CASSFGPATSYEQYF.

The genes are TRBV9 and TRBJ2-7, with TRBD2 matching over 15 bases. CDR1 is SGDLS and CDR2 is YYNGEE in the germline V gene. The CDR3 covers 18 residues. V trimming: 2 bases; J trimming: 4 bases; junction bases outside the gene matches: 10. The CDR3 is CASSVGLAGGWTTYEQYF. In DNA form, the CDR3 reads TGTGCCAGCAGCGTCGGACTAGCGGGAGGGTGGACAACTTACGAGCAGTACTTC.

J is TRBJ2-3 and V is TRBV4-1; weak D call: TRBD2 (6 bases). The CDR3 length is 16 residues. V shed 0 bases and J shed 0 bases, with 10 bases lying between them. Germline assignment: CDR1 MGHRA and CDR2 YSYEKL. CDR3 sequence (DNA): TGCGCCAGCAGCCAAGAGATGGCGGGGAGCACAGATACGCAGTATTTT. This codes for CASSQEMAGSTDTQYF.

This rearrangement joins TRBV6-5 to TRBJ2-7; no definite D call. The CDR3 loop spans 15 amino acids. Germline V CDR1 and CDR2: MNHEY, SVGAGI. Trimming removed 2 bases from V and 3 bases from J, with 14 bases in between. The CDR3 DNA reads as TGTGCCAGCAGTTACGAGGCCAGCCCTCACTACGAGCAGTACTTC. This translates into CASSYEASPHYEQYF.

V gene TRBV20-1 combines with J gene TRBJ2-3; 11 positions match TRBD2. With V trimmed by 3 bases and J by 5 bases, 4 bases remained unmatched. Per germline, CDR1 DFQATT and CDR2 SNEGSKA (reference sequence). The CDR3 runs to 14 residues. The CDR3 region is CSASGLAGGDTQYF. DNA for the CDR3: TGCAGTGCTAGTGGCCTAGCGGGAGGAGATACGCAGTATTTT.

The V call is TRBV19, the J call TRBJ2-3; 8 nucleotides align to TRBD2. Unmatched junction bases numbered 16, after V lost 7 bases and J lost 4 bases. Looked up from germline, CDR1 is LNHDA and CDR2 is SQIVND (reference sequence). The length of the CDR3 is 17 residues. The CDR3 loop is CASNQRGRGAGADTQYF. CDR3 nucleotide sequence: TGTGCCAGTAATCAGCGGGGGCGAGGGGCTGGCGCAGATACGCAGTATTTT.

The rearrangement links TRBV10-3 to TRBJ1-4; 8 bases are a match to TRBD1. Germline V gene lookup returns CDR1 ENHRY and CDR2 SYGVKD. CDR3 length: 15 residues. Losses at the gene ends were 10 bases for V and 5 bases for J; bases not matched to a gene: 12. The CDR3 DNA sequence: TGTGCCACCGCACCAGACAGGGGAGGGAATGAAAAACTGTTTTTT. Translating gives CATAPDRGGNEKLFF.

This rearrangement joins TRBV2 to TRBJ2-3, with D perhaps assigned TRBD1 or TRBD2 (6 bases each). The V and J ends lost 6 bases and 5 bases respectively, with 18 bases between them. The CDR3 loop spans 15 amino acids. The V gene's germline CDR1 is SNHLY and CDR2 FYNNEI. DNA for the CDR3: TGTGCCAGCAGAGGGGGGCGGTGGATAGGAGATACGCAGTATTTT. This codes for CASRGGRWIGDTQYF.

V and J are TRBV6-5 and TRBJ1-2, with 7 bases aligning to TRBD1. Germline V gene sequence: CDR1 MNHEY, CDR2 SVGAGI. The length of the CDR3 is 13 residues. Losses at the gene ends were 7 bases for V and 7 bases for J; bases not matched to a gene: 9. The CDR3 region has the DNA TGTGCCAGCACCCCTTTGAGGGGGCCTGGCTACACCTTC. Translation gives CASTPLRGPGYTF.

J is TRBJ2-1 and V is TRBV3-1 (or the pseudogene TRBV3-2); D unclear. Germline V gene sequence: CDR1 LGHDT, CDR2 YNNKEL (reference sequence). V was pared by 0 bases and J by 0 bases, with 9 bases between. The CDR3 runs 16 residues. The CDR3 DNA is TGTGCCAGCAGCCAAGATACCGTGAGCTCCTACAATGAGCAGTTCTTC. This codes for CASSQDTVSSYNEQFF.

The table lists this clone with a few counts. The gene calls are TRBV7-9 and TRBJ2-1; D call uncertain. Germline assignment: CDR1 SEHNR and CDR2 FQNEAQ (reference sequence). CDR3 length: 11 residues. The ends were cut back, 4 bases at V and 8 bases at J, with 6 bases in the middle. DNA of the CDR3: TGTGCCAGCAGCTCCCGCCATGAGCAGTTCTTC. Its translation: CASSSRHEQFF.

J is TRBJ1-2 and V is TRBV6-5, with D tentatively TRBD1 (5 bases). Trimming stripped 7 bases from V and 6 bases from J, with 12 bases between. This CDR3 contains 12 residues. Germline V gene data show CDR1 as MNHEY and CDR2 as SVGAGI. The DNA for the CDR3 is TGTGCCAGCACGGGGGGGTTGGATGGCTACACCTTC. Protein product: CASTGGLDGYTF.

This chain joins TRBV7-2 and TRBJ1-3, with D unresolved. Germline lookup yields CDR1 SGHTA and CDR2 FQGNSA. V lost 3 bases, J lost 4 bases, and 13 bases lay in between. The CDR3 is made up of 15 amino acids. CDR3 sequence: CASSFYPPRGNTIYF. CDR3 DNA: TGTGCCAGCAGCTTTTACCCACCCAGGGGAAACACCATATATTTT.

The chain combines TRBV21-1 with TRBJ2-7; the table's D call of TRBD1 was not tested on the DNA. TRBV21-1 is a documented pseudogene. The CDR3 contains 17 residues. CDR3 DNA: TGTGCCAGCACTTCCTGGGGGCTAGCACGTTTTTCCTACGAGCAGTACTTC. It encodes CASTSWGLARFSYEQYF.

This sequence joins TRBV9 and TRBJ1-4, with D tentatively TRBD1 (5 bases). Germline V lookup: CDR1 SGDLS, CDR2 YYNGEE. The CDR3 has 16 residues. V gave up 0 bases and J gave up 8 bases, with 17 bases separating them. Here the CDR3 reads CASSVGGGLGGEKLFF. The CDR3 DNA reads as TGTGCCAGCAGCGTAGGAGGCGGCCTCGGGGGAGAAAAACTGTTTTTT.

The chain's CDR3 is CASSRWGAHNEQFF. The CDR3 DNA sequence: TGTGCCAGCAGTCGCTGGGGGGCCCACAATGAGCAGTTCTTC. The chain is built from TRBV6-5 and TRBJ2-1; D is possibly TRBD1 or TRBD2 (6 bases each). The CDR3 is made up of 14 amino acids. Trimming removed 5 bases from V and 5 bases from J, with 13 bases in between. In germline, CDR1 is MNHEY, CDR2 SVGAGI.

V gene TRBV6-2 or TRBV6-3 combines with J gene TRBJ2-6; the D gene could be TRBD1 or TRBD2 (6 bases each). This CDR3 spans 16 amino acids. The V gene's germline CDR1 is MNHEY and CDR2 SVGEGT. The V and J ends lost 1 base and 2 bases respectively, with 9 bases between them. The CDR3 nucleotides read TGTGCCAGCAGTTACTGGGGGGCGGCTGGGGCCAACGTCCTGACTTTC. This gives the protein CASSYWGAAGANVLTF.

V and J are TRBV9 and TRBJ2-1, with 7 positions matching TRBD1. The CDR3 sequence is 19 residues long. CDR1 is SGDLS, CDR2 YYNGEE, per germline. The V and J ends lost 0 bases and 4 bases, in that order; junction bases with no gene match: 16. The DNA of the CDR3 is TGTGCCAGCAGCGTAGGCTTCGAGGCGCCGGGACAGAAATACAATGAGCAGTTCTTC. This encodes CASSVGFEAPGQKYNEQFF.

The chain has TRBV19 and TRBJ2-1; 7 nucleotides agree with TRBD1. J lost 4 bases, V lost 4 bases, and 7 bases had no gene match. CDR1 is LNHDA and CDR2 is SQIVND in the germline V gene (reference sequence). CDR3 length: 15 amino acids. The CDR3 here is CASSRTGDVYNEQFF. Written as DNA, the CDR3 is TGTGCCAGTAGTAGGACAGGTGACGTTTACAATGAGCAGTTCTTC.